This T cell receptor (beta chain) stems from a study of shared clonotypes between healthy human individuals. The split of CD4+ cells yielded CD45RA+ naive and CD45RA-negative memory subsets. In the sorted-subset replicate PCRs, 200 ng DNA, tens of thousands of T cell genomes, was used. Clones were sequenced by immunoSEQ multiplex PCR, and TCRdb holds only the in-frame ones, with some missing. The table includes 2 million to 2.5 million clones, more than 80% detected once. The germline V gene encodes CDR1 SGHVS and CDR2 FNYEAQ. V gave up 1 base and J gave up 5 bases, with 8 bases separating them. This CDR3 is built from 13 residues.

The rearrangement joins TRBV7-6 to TRBJ2-5; no firm D call. The source of this sequence is a man aged 18 to 29 in good health. Some clones in this sample may be carry-over from other donors' samples. Sequencing used naive CD4+ T cells from PBMCs. Subset described: CD45RA+ positively selected. CDR3: CASSLVQGETQYF. For the CDR3, the DNA is TGTGCCAGCAGCTTAGTTCAAGGGGAGACCCAGTACTTC. Drawing the rest from reference TRBV7-6 and TRBJ2-5, the complete variable domain is GAGVSQSPRYKVTKRGQDVALRCDPISGHVSLYWYRQALGQGPEFLTYFNYEAQQDKSGLPNDRFSAERPEGSISTLTIQRTEQRDSAMYRCASSLVQGETQYFGPGTRLLVL.